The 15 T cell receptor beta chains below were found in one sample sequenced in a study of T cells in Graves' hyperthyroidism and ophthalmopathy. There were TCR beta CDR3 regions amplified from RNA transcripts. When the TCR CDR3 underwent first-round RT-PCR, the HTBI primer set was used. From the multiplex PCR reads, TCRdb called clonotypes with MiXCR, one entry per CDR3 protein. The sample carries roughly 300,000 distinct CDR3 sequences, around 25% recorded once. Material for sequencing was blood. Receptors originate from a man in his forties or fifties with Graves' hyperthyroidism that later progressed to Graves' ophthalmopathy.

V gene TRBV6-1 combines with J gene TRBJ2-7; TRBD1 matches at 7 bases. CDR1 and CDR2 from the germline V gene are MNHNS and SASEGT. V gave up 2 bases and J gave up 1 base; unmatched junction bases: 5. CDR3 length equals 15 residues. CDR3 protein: CASSESRDSSYEQYF. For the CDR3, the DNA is TGTGCCAGCAGTGAATCCCGGGACAGTTCCTACGAGCAGTACTTC.

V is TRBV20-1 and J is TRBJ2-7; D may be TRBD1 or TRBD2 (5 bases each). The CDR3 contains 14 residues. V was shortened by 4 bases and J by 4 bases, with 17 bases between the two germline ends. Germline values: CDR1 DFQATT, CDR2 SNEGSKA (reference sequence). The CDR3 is CSANTLDWGYEQYF. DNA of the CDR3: TGCAGTGCTAATACGCTCGATTGGGGGTACGAGCAGTACTTC.

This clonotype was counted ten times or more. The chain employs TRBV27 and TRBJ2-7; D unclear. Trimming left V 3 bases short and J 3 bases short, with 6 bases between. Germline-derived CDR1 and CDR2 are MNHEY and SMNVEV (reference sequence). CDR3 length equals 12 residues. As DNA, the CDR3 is TGTGCCAGCAGTTTCCGAGGCTACGAGCAGTACTTC. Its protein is CASSFRGYEQYF.

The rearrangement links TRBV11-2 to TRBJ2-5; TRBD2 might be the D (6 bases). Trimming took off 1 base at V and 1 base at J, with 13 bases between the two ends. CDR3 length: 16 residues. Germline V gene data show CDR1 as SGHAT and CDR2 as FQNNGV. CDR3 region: CASSLAIAGSQETQYF. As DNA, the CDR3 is TGTGCCAGCAGCTTAGCGATCGCGGGAAGCCAAGAGACCCAGTACTTC.

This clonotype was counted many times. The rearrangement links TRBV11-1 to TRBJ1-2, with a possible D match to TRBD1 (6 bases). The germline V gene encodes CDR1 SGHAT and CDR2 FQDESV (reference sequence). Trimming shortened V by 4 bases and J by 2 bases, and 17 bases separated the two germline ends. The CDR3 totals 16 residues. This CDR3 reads CASSYIRGVGNYGYTF. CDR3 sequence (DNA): TGTGCCAGCAGCTACATCAGGGGTGTCGGGAACTATGGCTACACCTTC.

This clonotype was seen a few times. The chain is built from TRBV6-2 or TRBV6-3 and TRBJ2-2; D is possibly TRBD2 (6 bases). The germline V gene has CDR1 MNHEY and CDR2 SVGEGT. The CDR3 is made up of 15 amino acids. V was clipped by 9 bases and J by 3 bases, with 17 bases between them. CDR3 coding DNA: TGTGCCAGTACTACGGGAGTTAGTCACACCGGGGAGCTGTTTTTT. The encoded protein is CASTTGVSHTGELFF.

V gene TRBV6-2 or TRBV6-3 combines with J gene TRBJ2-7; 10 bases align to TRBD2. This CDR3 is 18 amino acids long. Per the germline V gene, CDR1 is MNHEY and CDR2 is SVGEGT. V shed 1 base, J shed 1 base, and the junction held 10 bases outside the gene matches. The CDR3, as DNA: TGTGCCAGCAGTTACTGTAGTGTGGTAGCGGGAGGTTCCTACGAGCAGTACTTC. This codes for CASSYCSVVAGGSYEQYF.

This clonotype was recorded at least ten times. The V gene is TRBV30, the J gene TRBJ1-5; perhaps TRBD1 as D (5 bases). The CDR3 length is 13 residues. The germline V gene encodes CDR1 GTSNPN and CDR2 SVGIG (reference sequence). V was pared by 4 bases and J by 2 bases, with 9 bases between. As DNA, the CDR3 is TGTGCCTGGAACCGGGACGGCAATCAGCCCCAGCATTTT. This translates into CAWNRDGNQPQHF. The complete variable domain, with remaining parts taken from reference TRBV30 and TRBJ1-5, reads SQTIHQWPATLVQPVGSPLSLECTVEGTSNPNLYWYRQAAGRGLQLLFYSVGIGQISSEVPQNLSASRPQDRQFILSSKKLLLSDSGFYLCAWNRDGNQPQHFGDGTRLSIL.

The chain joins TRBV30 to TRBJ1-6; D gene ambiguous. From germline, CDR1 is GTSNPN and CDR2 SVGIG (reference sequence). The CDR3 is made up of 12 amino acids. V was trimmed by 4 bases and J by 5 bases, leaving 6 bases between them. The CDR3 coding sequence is TGTGCCTGGATGCAGAATAATTCACCCCTCCACTTT. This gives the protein CAWMQNNSPLHF.

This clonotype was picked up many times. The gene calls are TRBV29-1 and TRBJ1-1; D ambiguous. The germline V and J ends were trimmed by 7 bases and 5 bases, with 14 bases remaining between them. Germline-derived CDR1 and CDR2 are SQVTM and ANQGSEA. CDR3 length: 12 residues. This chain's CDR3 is CSGAGLGTEAFF. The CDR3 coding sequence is TGCAGCGGGGCGGGTCTGGGAACTGAAGCTTTCTTT. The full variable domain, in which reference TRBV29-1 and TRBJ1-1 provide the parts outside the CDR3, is SAVISQKPSRDICQRGTSLTIQCQVDSQVTMMFWYRQQPGQSLTLIATANQGSEATYESGFVIDKFPISRPNLTFSTLTVSNMSPEDSSIYLCSGAGLGTEAFFGQGTRLTVV.

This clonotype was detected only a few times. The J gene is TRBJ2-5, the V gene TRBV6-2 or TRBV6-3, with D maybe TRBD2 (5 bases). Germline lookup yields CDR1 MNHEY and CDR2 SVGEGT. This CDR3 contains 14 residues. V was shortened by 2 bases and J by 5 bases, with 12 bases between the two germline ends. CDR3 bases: TGTGCCAGCAGTTACCCCCGAGGGCCGGAGACCCAGTACTTC. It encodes CASSYPRGPETQYF.

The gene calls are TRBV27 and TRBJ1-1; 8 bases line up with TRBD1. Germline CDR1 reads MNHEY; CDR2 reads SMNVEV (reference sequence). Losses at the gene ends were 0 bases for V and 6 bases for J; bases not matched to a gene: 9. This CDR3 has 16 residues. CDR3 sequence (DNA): TGTGCCAGCAGTTTATCGCCGAGGACAGGGTTACCTGAAGCTTTCTTT. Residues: CASSLSPRTGLPEAFF.

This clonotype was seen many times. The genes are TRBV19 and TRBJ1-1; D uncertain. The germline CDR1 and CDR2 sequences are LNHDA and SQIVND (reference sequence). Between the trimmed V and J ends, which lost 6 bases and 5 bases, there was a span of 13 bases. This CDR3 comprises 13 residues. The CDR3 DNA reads TGTGCCAGTAGCGAAACGAAAGGAACTGAAGCTTTCTTT. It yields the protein CASSETKGTEAFF.

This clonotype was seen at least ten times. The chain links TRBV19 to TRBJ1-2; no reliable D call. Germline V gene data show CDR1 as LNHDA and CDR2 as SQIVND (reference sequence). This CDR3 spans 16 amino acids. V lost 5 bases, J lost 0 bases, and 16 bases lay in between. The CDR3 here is CASSLHRPGPNYGYTF. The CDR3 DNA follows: TGTGCCAGTAGTTTACATCGCCCTGGACCTAACTATGGCTACACCTTC.

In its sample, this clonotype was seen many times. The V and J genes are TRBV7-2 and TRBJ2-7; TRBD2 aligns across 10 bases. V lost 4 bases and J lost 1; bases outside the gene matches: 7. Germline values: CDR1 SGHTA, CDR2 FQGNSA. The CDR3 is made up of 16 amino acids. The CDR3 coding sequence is TGTGCCAGCAGCTGGGTGACTAGCGGGCCTTCCTACGAGCAGTACTTC. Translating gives CASSWVTSGPSYEQYF.